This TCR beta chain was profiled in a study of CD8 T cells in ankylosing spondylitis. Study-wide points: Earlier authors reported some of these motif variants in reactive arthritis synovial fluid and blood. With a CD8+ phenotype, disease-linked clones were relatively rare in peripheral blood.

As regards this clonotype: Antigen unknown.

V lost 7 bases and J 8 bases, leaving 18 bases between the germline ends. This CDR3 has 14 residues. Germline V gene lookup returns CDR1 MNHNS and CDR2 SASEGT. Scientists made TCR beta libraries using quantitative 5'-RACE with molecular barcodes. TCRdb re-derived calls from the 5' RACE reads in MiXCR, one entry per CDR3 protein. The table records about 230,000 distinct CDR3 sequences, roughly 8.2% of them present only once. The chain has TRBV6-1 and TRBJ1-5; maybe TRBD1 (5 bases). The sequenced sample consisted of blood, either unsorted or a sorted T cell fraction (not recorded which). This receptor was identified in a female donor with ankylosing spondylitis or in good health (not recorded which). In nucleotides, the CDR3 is TGTGCCAGCACTCTGCCCGGGACTCAAAAGCCCCAGCATTTT. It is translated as CASTLPGTQKPQHF.